The T cell receptor (beta chain) described here comes from a study of regulatory T cells in long-lasting Graves disease (dated by TCRdb to the early 2020s). With respect to the entire study: Newly diagnosed Graves' disease patients had taken antithyroid drugs for less than 3 months. This study used TCR sequencing and RNA sequencing of peripheral blood to compare persistent Graves' disease patients against newly diagnosed Graves' disease patients. The study was registered as a clinical trial and conducted in China. A total of around 35 samples underwent TCR sequencing, from about 13 patients with persistent Graves' disease and 20 patients with newly diagnosed Graves' disease. The research as a whole found: Persistent disease showed preferential use of TRBV28, TRBJ1-2 and TRBJ2-5, whereas newly diagnosed disease favored TRBV20-1 and TRBJ2-1. The authors acknowledged the small sample size as a limitation that may reduce accuracy. Persistent Graves' disease patients showed lower TCR Shannon entropy and fewer highly expanded clones than newly diagnosed patients, suggesting clonal expansion. Peripheral blood alone was examined, since thyroid tissue, which constituted the primary lesion, could not be accessed. Patients with persistent disease shared more public clonotypes (about 3,000) than newly diagnosed patients did (966). Only the TCR beta chain was sequenced and analyzed.

What the time point label conveys for this sample: newly diagnosed GD, antithyroid drugs for less than 3 months. RNA was extracted from PBMCs in TRIzol for both TCR sequencing and RNA sequencing. Graves' disease was diagnosed according to American Thyroid Association guidelines. The patients came from an endocrinology department in Xi'an, China. Each patient gave approximately 9 milliliters of peripheral blood, collected in an EDTA anticoagulant tube. Ficoll Paque Plus density gradient separation was used to isolate PBMCs, and no further T cell sorting was done. An Agilent 2100 Bioanalyzer and agarose gel were used to check RNA quality, and a NanoDrop 2000 was used to measure RNA concentration. The CDR3 covers 14 residues, taking in both the cysteine and the phenylalanine. The retained sequence is limited to the CDR3, 42 bases, with the frame set at the first base. Trimming takes 1 base from V and 6 bases from J, and the germline ends sit 10 bases apart.

This clonotype was counted ten times or more. The clone's antigen remains unknown. Nothing much larger sits one base from this clone, and base qualities are not available. To prepare the library, multiplex PCR was applied. The sequencing machine was an Illumina HiSeq 4000. To build TCR beta libraries, CDR3 regions were amplified by Arm-PCR using iRepertoire HTBI primers. Before sequencing, the PCR products went through gel purification. The original pipeline was this. Gene usage analysis of CDR3 amino acid clonotypes used the 62 TRBV and more than 13 TRBJ segments found across samples. COPE and FqMerger were used to merge the filtered high-quality paired reads into contigs. Contigs were aligned with BLAST to IMGT TRBV, TRBD and TRBJ reference genes, and CDR3 was defined per IMGT. Any clonotype with a frequency above 0.1% was counted as a highly expanded clone. Shannon entropy was used to measure repertoire diversity, and the Gini coefficient was used to measure V-J evenness. A clonotype found in more than one individual was treated as public. Clones were called with MiXCR by TCRdb after fastp trimmed the public reads at Q25, and only in-frame beta chains were retained. CDR3 protein sequences are deduplicated, and each keeps its most common genes and DNA. The V and J calls were not made by the authors but by TCRdb's processing. The sample table shows a few hundred thousand distinct CDR3 sequences, and over 12% are seen once. Under 9% of the sample is taken by the ten largest.

This sample was shared with a second study, whose subject was T cells in Graves' hyperthyroidism and ophthalmopathy. That second publication adds: Graves' hyperthyroidism was defined as stable when no progression to ophthalmopathy occurred over 18 months of follow-up. Hyperthyroidism patients were aged 18 to 65 years and newly diagnosed, with disease duration of less than 2 months. Exclusion was applied to patients with uncontrolled infections, other autoimmune diseases, pregnancy or lactation. Clinical symptoms, serum thyroxine and TRAb, thyroid ultrasound, and orbital computed tomography formed the basis for the diagnoses. The first round of RT-PCR for the TCR CDR3 was performed with the HTBI primer set and the Qiagen OneStep RT-PCR kit. Most expanded thyroid clonotypes (frequency above 0.001) were also detected in blood, suggesting blood repertoires may reflect thyroid immune responses. A model built on a 13 V-J signature distinguished ophthalmopathy from stable hyperthyroidism, reaching around 88% sensitivity and under 84% specificity in cross-validation and 80%/75% in testing. In validation, the model predicted progression to ophthalmopathy a median of approximately 6.6 months before onset, with 65% to 71% sensitivity and roughly 72% specificity. To identify distinguishing TCR V-J signatures, a discovery cohort of some 100 patients was used, comprising 40 to 45 with Graves' ophthalmopathy and around 57 with stable Graves' hyperthyroidism. Prospective prediction of ophthalmopathy was tested in an independent validation cohort consisting of roughly 19 hyperthyroidism patients and around 16 patients who later progressed to ophthalmopathy. The 75 to 100 discovery patients were randomly divided into training and test sets at a 7:3 ratio. Thyroid tissue and blood T-cell repertoires from about 6 Graves' hyperthyroidism patients were also compared in the study. After blood sampling, hyperthyroidism patients were treated with methimazole at a starting dose of 30 mg daily, and ophthalmopathy patients were treated with high-dose intravenous methylprednisolone. The libraries were constructed in a second round of multiplex PCR and then size-selected and purified. Paired-end sequencing of the libraries was performed with 100 bp reads on an Illumina HiSeq2000. SOAPnuke was used to process the raw data, removing reads that contained adapters or uncalled bases, had a mean Phred below 15, or lacked an exact match to the constant primer or identifier. COPE v1.2.5 was used to merge the high-quality paired reads, and each unique nucleotide sequence was defined as a clonotype. MiTCR v1.1 was used to align clonotypes to the IMGT TRBV, TRBD and TRBJ reference segments. Analysis was restricted to V-J combinations with a frequency above 0.0001, which covered roughly 99% of repertoires. The TCS score was defined as the ratio of F50 (clonal expansion) to E x V (chaos), calculated using BLOSUM62-based TCRdist between CDR3 peptides within each V-J. Welch's t-statistics and random forest reduced fewer than 550 V-J features to roughly 13, which were used in a naive Bayes classifier (R e1071). Sample size was not statistically predetermined, and investigators were not blinded to group allocation. The paper describes TCR Vbeta CDR3 sequencing of 135 peripheral blood samples, made up of 43 ophthalmopathy patients, some 80 hyperthyroidism patients and 17 progressor patients.

The clonotype comes from a woman aged 35 to 49 with Graves disease. Donor details come from another sample of the same person, matched by shared clones. The rearrangement combines TRBV12-3 or TRBV12-4 with TRBJ1-3; TRBD1 might be the D gene, on 5 matching bases. The sequencing here drew on peripheral blood mononuclear cells (PBMCs), taken at new diagnosis, from a patient treated with antithyroid drugs. Here is the DNA: TGTGCCAGCAGTTTAGGGCAGGGACTAAACACCATATATTTT. This codes for CASSLGQGLNTIYF.